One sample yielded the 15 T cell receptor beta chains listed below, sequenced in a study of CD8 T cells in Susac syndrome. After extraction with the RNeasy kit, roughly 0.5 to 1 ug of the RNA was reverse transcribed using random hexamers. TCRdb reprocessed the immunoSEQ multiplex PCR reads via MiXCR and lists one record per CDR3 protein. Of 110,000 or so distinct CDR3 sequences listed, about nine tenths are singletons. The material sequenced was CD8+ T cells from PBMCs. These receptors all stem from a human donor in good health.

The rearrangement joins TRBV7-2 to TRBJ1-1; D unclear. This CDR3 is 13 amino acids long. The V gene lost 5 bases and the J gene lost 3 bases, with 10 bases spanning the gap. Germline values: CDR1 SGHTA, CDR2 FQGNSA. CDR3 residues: CASSRTFDTEAFF. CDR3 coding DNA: TGTGCCAGCAGCCGGACCTTTGACACTGAAGCTTTCTTT.

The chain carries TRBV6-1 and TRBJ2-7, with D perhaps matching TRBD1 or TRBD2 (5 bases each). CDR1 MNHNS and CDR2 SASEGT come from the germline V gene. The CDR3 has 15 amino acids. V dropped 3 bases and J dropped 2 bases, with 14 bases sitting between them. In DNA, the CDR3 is TGTGCCAGCAGTGAGTGGGACCGATCGGCCTACGAGCAGTACTTC. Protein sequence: CASSEWDRSAYEQYF.

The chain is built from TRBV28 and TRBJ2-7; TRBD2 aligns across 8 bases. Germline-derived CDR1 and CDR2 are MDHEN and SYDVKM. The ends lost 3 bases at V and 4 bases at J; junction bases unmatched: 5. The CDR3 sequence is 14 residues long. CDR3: CASSLPSGGYEQYF. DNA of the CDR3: TGTGCCAGCAGTTTGCCGTCGGGAGGGTACGAGCAGTACTTC.

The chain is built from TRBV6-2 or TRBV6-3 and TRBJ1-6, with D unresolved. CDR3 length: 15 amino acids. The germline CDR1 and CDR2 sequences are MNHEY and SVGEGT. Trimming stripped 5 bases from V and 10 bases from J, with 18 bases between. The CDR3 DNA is TGTGCCAGCAGTCAATTCCGGACGGCCAGATCACCCCTCCACTTT. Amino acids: CASSQFRTARSPLHF.

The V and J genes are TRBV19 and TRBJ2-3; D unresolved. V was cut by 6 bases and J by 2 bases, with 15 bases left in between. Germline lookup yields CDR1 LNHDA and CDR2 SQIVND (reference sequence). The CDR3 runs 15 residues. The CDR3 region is CASSRVDQVTDTQYF. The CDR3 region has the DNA TGTGCCAGTAGCCGGGTCGATCAGGTCACAGATACGCAGTATTTT.

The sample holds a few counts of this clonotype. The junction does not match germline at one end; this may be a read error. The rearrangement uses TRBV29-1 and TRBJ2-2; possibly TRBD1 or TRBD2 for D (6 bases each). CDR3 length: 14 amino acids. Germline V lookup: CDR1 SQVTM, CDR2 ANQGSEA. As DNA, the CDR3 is TGCAGCGTTGACACCGGGGGCAACACCGGGGAGCTTTTTTTT. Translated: CSVDTGGNTGELFF.

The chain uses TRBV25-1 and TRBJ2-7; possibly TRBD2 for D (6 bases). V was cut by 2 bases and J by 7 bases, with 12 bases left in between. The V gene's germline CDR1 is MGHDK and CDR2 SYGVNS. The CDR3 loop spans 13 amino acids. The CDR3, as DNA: TGTGCCAGCAGTGAAACGGGAGCAGAAGAGCAGTACTTC. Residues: CASSETGAEEQYF.

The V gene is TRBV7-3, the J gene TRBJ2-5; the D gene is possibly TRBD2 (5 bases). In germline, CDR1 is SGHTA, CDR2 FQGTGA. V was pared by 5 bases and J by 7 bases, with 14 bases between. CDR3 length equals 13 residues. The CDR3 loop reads CASSTQLGRTQYF. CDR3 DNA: TGTGCCAGCAGCACTCAACTAGGTCGGACCCAGTACTTC. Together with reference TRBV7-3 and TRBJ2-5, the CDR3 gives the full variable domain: GAGVSQTPSNKVTEKGKYVELRCDPISGHTALYWYRQSLGQGPEFLIYFQGTGAADDSGLPNDRFFAVRPEGSVSTLKIQRTERGDSAVYLCASSTQLGRTQYFGPGTRLLVL.

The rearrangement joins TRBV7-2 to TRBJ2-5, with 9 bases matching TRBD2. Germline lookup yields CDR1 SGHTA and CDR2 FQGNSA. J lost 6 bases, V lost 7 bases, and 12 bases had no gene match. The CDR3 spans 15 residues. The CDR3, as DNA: TGTGCCAGCACCCCTCAGATAGCGGGAGAAAAGACCCAGTACTTC. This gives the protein CASTPQIAGEKTQYF.

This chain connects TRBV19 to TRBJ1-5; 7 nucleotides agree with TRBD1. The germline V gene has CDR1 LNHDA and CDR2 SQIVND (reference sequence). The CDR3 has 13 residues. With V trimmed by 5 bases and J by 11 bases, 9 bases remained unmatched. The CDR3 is CASSHMDRSAQHF. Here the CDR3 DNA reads TGTGCCAGTAGTCATATGGACAGGAGTGCCCAGCATTTT.

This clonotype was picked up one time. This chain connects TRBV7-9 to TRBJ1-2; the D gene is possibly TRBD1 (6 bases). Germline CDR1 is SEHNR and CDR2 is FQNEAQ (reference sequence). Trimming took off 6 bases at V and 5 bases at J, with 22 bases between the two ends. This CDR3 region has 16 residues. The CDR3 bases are TGTGCCAGCAGAGCTTCGTCGGGGGGCACTTGGTATGGCTACACCTTC. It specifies CASRASSGGTWYGYTF.

The CDR3 DNA is TGCAGTGCTAGAGATCTCACGGCGCCAGATACGCAGTATTTT. The encoded protein is CSARDLTAPDTQYF. V usage is TRBV20-1 and J usage is TRBJ2-3; D remains ambiguous. The V and J ends lost 0 bases and 4 bases respectively, with 11 bases between them. The CDR3 is 14 residues long. Germline V gene data show CDR1 as DFQATT and CDR2 as SNEGSKA (reference sequence).

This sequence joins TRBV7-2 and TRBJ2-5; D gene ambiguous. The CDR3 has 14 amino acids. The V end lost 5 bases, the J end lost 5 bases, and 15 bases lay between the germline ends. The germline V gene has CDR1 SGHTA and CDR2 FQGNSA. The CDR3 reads CASSRAGVSETQYF. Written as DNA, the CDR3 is TGTGCCAGCAGCCGCGCAGGAGTGAGCGAGACCCAGTACTTC.

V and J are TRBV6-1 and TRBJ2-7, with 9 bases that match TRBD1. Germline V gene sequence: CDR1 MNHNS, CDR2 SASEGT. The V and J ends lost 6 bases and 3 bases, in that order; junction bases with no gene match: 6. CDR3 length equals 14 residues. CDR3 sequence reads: CASSVGQGFYEQYF. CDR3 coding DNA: TGTGCCAGCAGCGTAGGACAGGGGTTCTACGAGCAGTACTTC.

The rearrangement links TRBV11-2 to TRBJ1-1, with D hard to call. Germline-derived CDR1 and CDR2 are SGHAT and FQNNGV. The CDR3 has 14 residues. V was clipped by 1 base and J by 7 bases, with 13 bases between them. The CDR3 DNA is TGTGCCAGCAGCTTAGCCGCCCTTGGGGTTGAAGCTTTCTTT. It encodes CASSLAALGVEAFF.